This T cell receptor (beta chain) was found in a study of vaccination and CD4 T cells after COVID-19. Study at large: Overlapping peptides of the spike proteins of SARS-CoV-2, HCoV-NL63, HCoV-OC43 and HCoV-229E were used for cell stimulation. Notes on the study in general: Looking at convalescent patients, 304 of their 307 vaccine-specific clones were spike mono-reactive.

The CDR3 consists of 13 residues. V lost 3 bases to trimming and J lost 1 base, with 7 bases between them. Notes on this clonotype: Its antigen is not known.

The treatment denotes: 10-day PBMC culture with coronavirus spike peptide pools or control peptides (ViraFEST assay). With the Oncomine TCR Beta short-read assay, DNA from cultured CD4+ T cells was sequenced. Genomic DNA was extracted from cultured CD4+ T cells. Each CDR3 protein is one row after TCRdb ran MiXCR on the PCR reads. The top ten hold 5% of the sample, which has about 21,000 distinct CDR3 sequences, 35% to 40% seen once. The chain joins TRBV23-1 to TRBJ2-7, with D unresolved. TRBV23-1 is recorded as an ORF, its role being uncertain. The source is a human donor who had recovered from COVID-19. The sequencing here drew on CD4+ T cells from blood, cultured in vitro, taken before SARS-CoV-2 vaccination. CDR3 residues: CASSHLVSYEQYF. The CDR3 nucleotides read TGCGCCAGCAGTCACCTTGTGTCCTACGAGCAGTACTTC.